The 10 T cell receptor beta chains below come from one sample, sequenced in a study of shared clonotypes between healthy human individuals. The repertoire was sequenced with immunoSEQ multiplex PCR; TCRdb's copy has only in-frame clones and lacks some. The data contain approximately 1,000,000 clones, 70% to 85% of them seen just once; the ten biggest clones take up almost 0.9%. The source material was memory CD4+ T cells from PBMCs. Subset described: CD45RA-negative fraction. The receptors here all came from a man aged 18 to 29 in good health. Some clones in this sample may be carry-over from other donors' samples.

This clone was detected once. Other DNA sequences in the sample encode the same CDR3. The genes are TRBV11-2 and TRBJ1-4, with D possibly TRBD1 on 5 matching bases. The CDR3 is 16 residues long. CDR1 is SGHAT and CDR2 is FQNNGV in the germline V gene. V was shortened by 1 base and J by 0 bases, with 9 bases between the two germline ends. The CDR3, as DNA: TGTGCCAGCAGCTTAGGGGGGTCGGCAACTAATGAAAAACTGTTTTTT. Its translation is CASSLGGSATNEKLFF.

This rearrangement joins TRBV7-2 to TRBJ2-1, with D possibly being TRBD2 (5 bases). V was clipped by 3 bases and J by 9 bases, with 15 bases between them. This CDR3 spans 14 amino acids. In germline, CDR1 is SGHTA, CDR2 FQGNSA. The CDR3 sequence: CASSFDPGRGEQFF. DNA of the CDR3: TGTGCCAGCAGCTTCGACCCCGGCCGGGGTGAGCAGTTCTTC.

The chain employs TRBV5-1 and TRBJ2-7, with D possibly matching TRBD2 (6 bases). The CDR3 runs to 15 residues. In germline, CDR1 is SGHRS, CDR2 YFSETQ. Trimming cost V 4 bases and J 2 bases, with 16 bases left between them. The CDR3 bases are TGCGCCAGCAGCCTCATTCCGGGCGGGGCCTACGAGCAGTACTTC. Residues: CASSLIPGGAYEQYF.

With regard to this clone: A far larger clone lies a single base away; this is likely a read error. The chain has TRBV5-4 and TRBJ2-7, with D hard to call. Germline V lookup: CDR1 SGHNT, CDR2 YYREEE (reference sequence). Trimming left V 3 bases short and J 2 bases short, with 3 bases between. CDR3 length: 11 residues. As DNA, the CDR3 is TGTGCCAGCAGCTCCACCTACGAGCAGTACTTC. It yields the protein CASSSTYEQYF.

This rearrangement joins TRBV5-1 to TRBJ2-7; D ambiguous. The CDR3 is 13 amino acids. CDR1 SGHRS and CDR2 YFSETQ come from the germline V gene. V gave up 3 bases and J gave up 6 bases, with 13 bases separating them. CDR3 in amino acids: CASSWAGESEQYF. The CDR3 DNA reads TGCGCCAGCAGCTGGGCCGGCGAGTCCGAGCAGTACTTC.

A remark on this clone: Different DNA sequences within this sample yield the same CDR3. CDR3 residues: CAISAGGAGQPQHF. CDR3 DNA: TGTGCCATCAGTGCAGGGGGCGCCGGGCAGCCCCAGCATTTT. V gene TRBV10-3 combines with J gene TRBJ1-5, with TRBD1 identical over 8 bases. The CDR3 is 14 amino acids. The germline V gene has CDR1 ENHRY and CDR2 SYGVKD. Germline trimming cut 4 bases from V and 7 bases from J; bases unmatched to any gene: 6.

V and J are TRBV19 and TRBJ2-1; a weak D match, TRBD1 (5 bases). The CDR3 runs to 17 residues. Germline V gene data show CDR1 as LNHDA and CDR2 as SQIVND (reference sequence). With 3 bases removed from V and 2 bases from J, the gap between germline ends came to 17 bases. The CDR3: CASSILLGRPPYNEQFF. DNA of the CDR3: TGTGCCAGTAGTATTTTGCTGGGGCGTCCCCCCTACAATGAGCAGTTCTTC.

This clone showed up just once. This chain links TRBV5-1 with TRBJ1-2; TRBD1 might be the D (5 bases). CDR3 length: 17 amino acids. V lost 0 bases and J lost 4, with 19 bases in between. Per germline, CDR1 SGHRS and CDR2 YFSETQ. CDR3 in amino acids: CASSLGFTLQGTYGYTF. DNA of the CDR3: TGCGCCAGCAGCTTGGGGTTTACGTTGCAGGGAACCTATGGCTACACCTTC.

This rearrangement joins TRBV11-1 to TRBJ2-7; D may be TRBD1 (6 bases). The germline V gene has CDR1 SGHAT and CDR2 FQDESV (reference sequence). This CDR3 comprises 12 residues. V was cut by 5 bases and J by 3 bases, with 8 bases left in between. CDR3 sequence: CASSPTGYEQYF. As DNA, the CDR3 is TGTGCCAGCAGCCCGACAGGCTACGAGCAGTACTTC.

This clone was detected only a few times. The chain employs TRBV5-1 and TRBJ1-1; D gene uncertain. Trimming took 1 base from V and 1 from J, leaving 8 bases between them. The CDR3 length is 14 residues. CDR1 SGHRS and CDR2 YFSETQ come from the germline V gene. As DNA, the CDR3 is TGCGCCAGCAGCTTGTCAAAGGGGAACACTGAAGCTTTCTTT. Translation gives CASSLSKGNTEAFF.